This entry features one T cell receptor beta chain sequence. Its antigen is undetermined. TCRdb re-analysed the RT-PCR reads in MiXCR, keeping a single row per CDR3 protein. The sample lists about half a million distinct CDR3 sequences, about 7.6% occurring once. The record originates from a study of response to subunit inactivated influenza vaccine. The study, taken as a whole, reports: Authors suggested each seasonal flu vaccination may recruit only limited numbers of new T cells.

Trimming took 0 bases from V and 0 from J, leaving 6 bases between them. The germline V gene has CDR1 DFQATT and CDR2 SNEGSKA (reference sequence). The CDR3 runs 13 residues. The source is a man aged 50 to 69 who received an inactivated influenza vaccine. Sequencing used PBMCs from blood, obtained less than 30 months after vaccination. The rearrangement joins TRBV20-1 to TRBJ2-7, with no clear D. The CDR3 coding sequence is TGCAGTGCTAGAGATGGGTTCTCCTACGAGCAGTACTTC. Its protein product is CSARDGFSYEQYF.